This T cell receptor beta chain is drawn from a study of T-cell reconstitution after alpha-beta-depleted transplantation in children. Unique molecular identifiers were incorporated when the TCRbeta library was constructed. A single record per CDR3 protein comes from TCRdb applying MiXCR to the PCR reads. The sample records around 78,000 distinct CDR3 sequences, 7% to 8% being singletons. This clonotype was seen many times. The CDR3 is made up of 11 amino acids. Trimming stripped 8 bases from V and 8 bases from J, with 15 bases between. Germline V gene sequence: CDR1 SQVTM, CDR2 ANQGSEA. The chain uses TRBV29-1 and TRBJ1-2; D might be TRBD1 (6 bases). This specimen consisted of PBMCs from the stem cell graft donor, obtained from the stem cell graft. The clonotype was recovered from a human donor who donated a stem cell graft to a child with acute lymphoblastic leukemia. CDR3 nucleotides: TGCAGCACATACAGGGAATTCGGCTACACCTTC. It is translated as CSTYREFGYTF.